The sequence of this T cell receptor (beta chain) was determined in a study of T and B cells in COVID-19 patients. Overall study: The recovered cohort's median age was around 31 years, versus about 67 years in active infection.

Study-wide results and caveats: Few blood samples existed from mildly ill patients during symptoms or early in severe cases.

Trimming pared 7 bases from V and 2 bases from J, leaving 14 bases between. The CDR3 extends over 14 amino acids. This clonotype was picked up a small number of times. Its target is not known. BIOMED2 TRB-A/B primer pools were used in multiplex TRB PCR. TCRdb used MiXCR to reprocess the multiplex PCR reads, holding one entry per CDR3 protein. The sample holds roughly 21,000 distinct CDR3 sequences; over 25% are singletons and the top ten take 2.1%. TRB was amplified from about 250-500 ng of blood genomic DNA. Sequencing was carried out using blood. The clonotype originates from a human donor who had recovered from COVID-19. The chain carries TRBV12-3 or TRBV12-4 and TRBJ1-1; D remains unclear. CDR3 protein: CASTAQLENTEAFF. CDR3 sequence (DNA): TGTGCCAGCACCGCCCAACTGGAAAACACTGAAGCTTTCTTT.